Following are 28 T cell receptor beta chains from one sample sequenced in a study of T cell responses to AZD1222 COVID-19 vaccine. The table came from immunoSEQ multiplex PCR; TCRdb's copy has only in-frame clones and leaves some out. Of more than 95,000 clones in the sample, roughly 89% were seen once. The sequenced sample was peripheral blood, obtained 28 days after the second AZD1222 dose. Every receptor here comes from an adult who received the AZD1222 COVID-19 vaccine.

The V and J genes are TRBV7-2 and TRBJ2-7; tentatively, D is TRBD1 (6 bases). The CDR3 is made up of 12 amino acids. V was trimmed by 5 bases and J by 10 bases, leaving 15 bases between them. Per germline, CDR1 SGHTA and CDR2 FQGNSA. The CDR3 loop reads CASSANRDNQYF. CDR3 bases: TGTGCCAGCAGCGCAAACCGGGACAATCAGTACTTC.

This sequence joins TRBV10-3 and TRBJ2-1, with D possibly TRBD2 on 6 matching bases. Trimming took off 9 bases at V and 7 bases at J, with 16 bases between the two ends. This CDR3 region has 13 residues. CDR1 and CDR2 from the germline V gene are ENHRY and SYGVKD. For the CDR3, the DNA is TGTGCCATGGGGCGGGGAGAGGGTAATGAGCAGTTCTTC. Translating gives CAMGRGEGNEQFF.

The chain uses TRBV7-9 and TRBJ1-3; TRBD1 might be the D (5 bases). Per germline, CDR1 SEHNR and CDR2 FQNEAQ (reference sequence). The CDR3 has 19 residues. The CDR3 sequence: CGCGPAAAMGPNSGNTIYF. For the CDR3, the DNA is TGTGGGTGTGGGCCAGCCGCCGCCATGGGGCCAAACTCTGGAAACACCATATATTTT.

The chain couples TRBV16 to TRBJ2-4; 9 bases are shared with TRBD2. Germline-derived CDR1 and CDR2 are KGHSY and FQNENV. Losses at the gene ends were 3 bases for V and 0 bases for J; bases not matched to a gene: 9. This CDR3 is built from 18 residues. In DNA, the CDR3 is TGTGCCAGCAGCCATGCGCGGGGGGGCTTAATAGCCAAAAACATTCAGTACTTC. It is translated as CASSHARGGLIAKNIQYF.

V gene TRBV7-2 combines with J gene TRBJ2-7, with 8 nucleotides matching TRBD2. Germline CDR1 is SGHTA and CDR2 is FQGNSA. J gave up 12 bases and V 5 bases, and 18 bases lay outside the gene matches. The length of the CDR3 is 15 residues. Written as DNA, the CDR3 is TGTGCCAGCAGCCCCGGGGGGGCGGTCCCCCAGCGCCGGTACTTC. Its translation is CASSPGGAVPQRRYF.

This clone is a singleton in its sample. The chain couples TRBV7-9 to TRBJ1-6; no clear D. Deletions cut 2 bases from V and 7 bases from J, with 12 bases between. This CDR3 is built from 15 residues. Germline CDR1 and CDR2: SEHNR and FQNEAQ (reference sequence). This CDR3 is CASSLWTSPNSPLHF. DNA of the CDR3: TGTGCCAGCAGCTTATGGACTAGCCCGAATTCACCCCTCCACTTT.

V usage is TRBV19 and J usage is TRBJ1-5, with a possible D match to TRBD1 (5 bases). Trimming left V 3 bases short and J 2 bases short, with 14 bases between. Germline V lookup: CDR1 LNHDA, CDR2 SQIVND (reference sequence). The CDR3 extends over 16 amino acids. CDR3 amino acids: CASSIRLGARNQPQHF. The CDR3 DNA is TGTGCCAGTAGTATCAGGCTCGGGGCACGCAATCAGCCCCAGCATTTT.

This chain uses TRBV6-5 with TRBJ1-3, with D tentatively TRBD1 (5 bases). Germline CDR1 reads MNHEY; CDR2 reads SVGAGI. CDR3 size: 14 residues. Trimming stripped 0 bases from V and 6 bases from J, with 9 bases between. The CDR3 DNA reads TGTGCCAGCAGTTACTCCGGGGGGACAAACACCATATATTTT. This codes for CASSYSGGTNTIYF.

In its sample, this clone was seen once. The chain joins TRBV4-2 to TRBJ1-6; D remains unclear. The V gene's germline CDR1 is LGHNA and CDR2 YNFKEQ. The CDR3 sequence is 20 residues long. Trimming shortened V by 0 bases and J by 0 bases, and 18 bases separated the two germline ends. CDR3 amino acids: CASSQDLGQVFSSYNSPLHF. The CDR3, as DNA: TGTGCCAGCAGCCAAGATTTAGGGCAGGTGTTTTCCTCCTATAATTCACCCCTCCACTTT.

The CDR3 protein is CASGLNRLVGEQYF. The CDR3 DNA reads as TGTGCTAGTGGTTTGAATAGACTAGTCGGCGAGCAGTACTTC. The chain carries TRBV12-5 and TRBJ2-7; D perhaps matches TRBD2 (6 bases). Trimming left V 2 bases short and J 6 bases short, with 14 bases between. The CDR3 sequence is 14 residues long. Germline lookup yields CDR1 LGHNT and CDR2 FRNRAP.

The chain is built from TRBV5-5 and TRBJ2-3; TRBD2 aligns across 9 bases. Germline assignment: CDR1 SGHKS and CDR2 YYEKEE (reference sequence). V lost 5 bases, J lost 0 bases, and 7 bases stayed unmatched. This CDR3 region has 16 residues. CDR3 in DNA: TGTGCCAGCAGTTTTCGAGCGGGGGGCAGCACAGATACGCAGTATTTT. Translated, it gives CASSFRAGGSTDTQYF. Filled out from reference TRBV5-5 and TRBJ2-3, the complete variable domain reads DAGVTQSPTHLIKTRGQQVTLRCSPISGHKSVSWYQQVLGQGPQFIFQYYEKEERGRGNFPDRFSARQFPNYSSELNVNALLLGDSALYLCASSFRAGGSTDTQYFGPGTRLTVL.

The chain couples TRBV5-1 to TRBJ1-1; D remains ambiguous. There are 13 residues in the CDR3. Germline lookup yields CDR1 SGHRS and CDR2 YFSETQ. Trimming took off 1 base at V and 1 base at J, with 5 bases between the two ends. The CDR3 protein is CASSLWGNTEAFF. CDR3 in DNA: TGCGCCAGCAGCTTGTGGGGGAACACTGAAGCTTTCTTT.

The sample holds one count of this clone. The rearrangement links TRBV9 to TRBJ2-5; TRBD1 aligns across 8 bases. CDR1 SGDLS and CDR2 YYNGEE come from the germline V gene. The CDR3 runs to 16 residues. Germline trimming cut 7 bases from V and 2 bases from J; bases unmatched to any gene: 13. This CDR3 reads CASGFRGRLGQETQYF. The CDR3 nucleotides read TGTGCCAGCGGTTTCAGGGGGCGCTTGGGACAAGAGACCCAGTACTTC.

J is TRBJ2-3 and V is TRBV6-1; no reliable D call. Looked up from germline, CDR1 is MNHNS and CDR2 is SASEGT. Trimming took 2 bases from V and 7 from J, leaving 10 bases between them. This CDR3 has 13 residues. DNA of the CDR3: TGTGCCAGCAGTGAAAATCGCGGTCATACGCAGTATTTT. Translation: CASSENRGHTQYF.

This chain uses TRBV6-5 with TRBJ1-2; D gene uncertain. Looked up from germline, CDR1 is MNHEY and CDR2 is SVGAGI. V shed 0 bases and J shed 7 bases, with 12 bases lying between them. The CDR3 has 14 amino acids. The CDR3 DNA is TGTGCCAGCAGTTACTCCCTCTTTTCGGTTGGCTACACCTTC. This codes for CASSYSLFSVGYTF.

J is TRBJ2-7 and V is TRBV3-1 (or the pseudogene TRBV3-2); D remains unclear. The CDR3 runs 15 residues. Trimming removed 2 bases from V and 0 bases from J, with 11 bases in between. Germline V gene data show CDR1 as LGHDT and CDR2 as YNNKEL (reference sequence). The CDR3 here is CASSQLGSSSYEQYF. For the CDR3, the DNA is TGTGCCAGCAGCCAATTGGGAAGTAGCTCCTACGAGCAGTACTTC.

The chain is built from TRBV6-1 and TRBJ1-5; D not certain. The V gene's germline CDR1 is MNHNS and CDR2 SASEGT. The CDR3 consists of 18 residues. Between the trimmed V and J ends, which lost 3 bases and 4 bases, there was a span of 22 bases. The CDR3 DNA follows: TGTGCCAGCAGTGAGCGGGCAGCCGGAGCCCATTTTAATCAGCCCCAGCATTTT. Residues: CASSERAAGAHFNQPQHF.

The chain links TRBV4-3 to TRBJ2-7; 13 bases agree with TRBD2. Germline V CDR1 and CDR2: LGHNA, YSLEER. V shed 0 bases and J 0 bases; nucleotides not matched to a gene: 8. CDR3 length: 19 amino acids. CDR3 loop: CASSQDGTSGRGDSYEQYF. CDR3 nucleotide sequence: TGCGCCAGCAGCCAAGATGGAACTAGCGGGAGGGGGGACTCCTACGAGCAGTACTTC.

This sequence joins TRBV5-4 and TRBJ2-1, with 9 nucleotides matching TRBD2. Unmatched junction bases numbered 8, after V lost 3 bases and J lost 4 bases. The CDR3 runs to 16 residues. Germline assignment: CDR1 SGHNT and CDR2 YYREEE (reference sequence). The CDR3 is CASSSLAREGYNEQFF. CDR3 nucleotides: TGTGCCAGCAGCTCACTGGCGCGGGAGGGTTACAATGAGCAGTTCTTC.

The chain is built from TRBV5-1 and TRBJ2-3; tentatively, D is TRBD1 or TRBD2 (5 bases each). Trimming removed 5 bases at V and 0 bases at J, with 25 bases between. Germline V lookup: CDR1 SGHRS, CDR2 YFSETQ. The CDR3 is 19 residues long. The CDR3 protein is CASRRGLWSNSFSTDTQYF. CDR3 in DNA: TGCGCCAGCAGGAGGGGATTGTGGTCTAACTCCTTTAGCACAGATACGCAGTATTTT.

The genes are TRBV2 and TRBJ2-5, with 10 nucleotides matching TRBD2. The germline CDR1 and CDR2 sequences are SNHLY and FYNNEI. The J segment lost 5 bases and the V segment lost 5 bases, leaving 2 bases of the junction unmatched. The CDR3 has 13 amino acids. CDR3 coding DNA: TGTGCCAGCAGTAGCGGGGGGGCGGAGACCCAGTACTTC. Amino acid sequence: CASSSGGAETQYF.

With respect to this clone: Relative to the germline gene, one junction end is altered; a read error may explain this. The V gene is TRBV6-5, the J gene TRBJ2-7; D might be TRBD2 (5 bases). This CDR3 is 15 amino acids long. The germline V gene encodes CDR1 MNHEY and CDR2 SVGAGI. The CDR3 sequence: CASSYRRTASYGQYF. In nucleotides, the CDR3 is TGTGCCAGCAGTTACCGGAGGACCGCTTCATACGGGCAGTACTTC.

The V call is TRBV10-3, the J call TRBJ2-3; tentatively, D is TRBD1 or TRBD2 (5 bases each). The germline V gene encodes CDR1 ENHRY and CDR2 SYGVKD. V lost 0 bases and J lost 0, with 13 bases in between. The CDR3 sequence is 17 residues long. CDR3 coding DNA: TGTGCCATCAGTGAGTCGCTGGGGGAAGGTAGCACAGATACGCAGTATTTT. Translation gives CAISESLGEGSTDTQYF.

This chain connects TRBV19 to TRBJ2-1, with 8 bases fitting TRBD1. V trimming: 3 bases; J trimming: 13 bases; junction bases outside the gene matches: 17. Germline V lookup: CDR1 LNHDA, CDR2 SQIVND (reference sequence). The CDR3 consists of 16 residues. CDR3 sequence reads: CASSIPGGSTGAQQFF. The CDR3 DNA reads as TGTGCCAGTAGTATCCCAGGTGGGTCGACAGGGGCCCAACAGTTCTTC.

In this sample, this clone turned up once. The chain has TRBV6-9 and TRBJ1-1; 7 nucleotides agree with TRBD1. Per the germline V gene, CDR1 is MNHGY and CDR2 is SVAAGI. The CDR3 totals 13 residues. V lost 3 bases to trimming and J lost 6 bases; unmatched junction nucleotides: 4. The CDR3 coding sequence is TGTGCCAGCAGTTACGGGACAGTGGCTGAAGCTTTCTTT. It specifies CASSYGTVAEAFF.

The V and J genes are TRBV11-2 and TRBJ2-1; D gene ambiguous. V gave up 5 bases and J gave up 0 bases, with 11 bases separating them. This CDR3 comprises 15 residues. Germline V gives CDR1 SGHAT, CDR2 FQNNGV. The CDR3: CASSGSVSSYNEQFF. The CDR3 DNA is TGTGCCAGCAGCGGATCCGTTAGCTCCTACAATGAGCAGTTCTTC.

This chain links TRBV25-1 with TRBJ2-7; 8 positions match TRBD2. CDR3 length: 15 residues. V gave up 5 bases and J gave up 5 bases; unmatched junction bases: 11. Germline assignment: CDR1 MGHDK and CDR2 SYGVNS. CDR3 residues: CASSTEGTRYHEQYF. DNA for the CDR3: TGTGCCAGCAGTACCGAAGGGACTAGATACCACGAGCAGTACTTC.

The rearrangement links TRBV6-5 to TRBJ2-7, with 11 bases aligning to TRBD2. The CDR3 has 15 residues. Trimming at V came to 9 bases and at J to 5 bases, leaving 12 bases not matched to a gene. CDR1 and CDR2 (germline): MNHEY, SVGAGI. CDR3 DNA: TGTGCCAGTGCCCCATTCCTAGCGGGGGGCCACGAGCAGTACTTC. Its protein product is CASAPFLAGGHEQYF.